Each of the 26 T cell receptor beta chains below was sequenced from the same sample in a study of vaccination and CD4 T cells after COVID-19. Cultured CD4+ T cell DNA underwent sequencing with the Oncomine TCR Beta short-read assay. In TCRdb, the PCR reads were re-called with MiXCR into one record per CDR3 protein. The repertoire holds some 15,000 distinct CDR3 sequences, with approximately 42% as singletons. Treatment given: roughly ten-day PBMC culture with coronavirus spike peptide pools or control peptides (ViraFEST assay). No antigen is known for these receptors. Sequencing input: cultured CD4+ T cells from blood. The receptors come from a human donor with COVID-19.

V usage is TRBV7-2 and J usage is TRBJ1-5; TRBD1 matches at 8 bases. V shed 1 base, J shed 4 bases, and the junction held 9 bases outside the gene matches. The CDR3 extends over 17 amino acids. CDR1 is SGHTA, CDR2 FQGNSA, per germline. The DNA of the CDR3 is TGTGCCAGCAGCTTAGGGGGGGCAGGGGGCTTGAATCAGCCCCAGCATTTT. It is translated as CASSLGGAGGLNQPQHF.

The chain recombines TRBV20-1 with TRBJ2-5; 7 bases line up with TRBD1. The germline CDR1 and CDR2 sequences are DFQATT and SNEGSKA (reference sequence). The CDR3 is made up of 12 amino acids. After removal of 5 bases from V and 1 base from J, the junction contained 1 base not matched to a gene. CDR3 nucleotides: TGCAGTGCTGGGACAGTCCAAGAGACCCAGTACTTC. Translated: CSAGTVQETQYF.

The chain couples TRBV7-6 to TRBJ1-4; weak D call: TRBD1 (5 bases). Germline lookup yields CDR1 SGHVS and CDR2 FNYEAQ. Trimming cost V 0 bases and J 9 bases, with 14 bases left between them. The CDR3 contains 15 residues. The DNA for the CDR3 is TGTGCCAGCAGCTTAGCCCCGGGGGGGGAGAAAAAACTGTTTTTT. Translated, it gives CASSLAPGGEKKLFF.

The CDR3 region has the DNA TGTGCCAGCAGCTCCAGGGAGTCTAATGAAAAACTGTTTTTT. Translated, it gives CASSSRESNEKLFF. This chain uses TRBV7-2 with TRBJ1-4; possibly TRBD1 for D (5 bases). The germline V and J ends were trimmed by 4 bases and 3 bases, with 9 bases remaining between them. From germline, CDR1 is SGHTA and CDR2 FQGNSA. The CDR3 spans 14 residues.

The J gene is TRBJ1-4, the V gene TRBV7-9; no definite D call. CDR1 and CDR2 (germline): SEHNR, FQNEAQ (reference sequence). Trimming took off 5 bases at V and 0 bases at J, with 13 bases between the two ends. This CDR3 comprises 16 residues. The chain's CDR3 is CASSPTRTATNEKLFF. The CDR3 DNA sequence: TGTGCCAGCAGCCCCACGAGAACTGCAACTAATGAAAAACTGTTTTTT.

The gene calls are TRBV20-1 and TRBJ1-4, with 9 bases that match TRBD1. CDR1 and CDR2 from the germline V gene are DFQATT and SNEGSKA (reference sequence). This CDR3 spans 14 amino acids. V shed 2 bases and J 8 bases; nucleotides not matched to a gene: 6. The CDR3 loop is CSARKQGAGEKLFF. Written as DNA, the CDR3 is TGCAGTGCTAGAAAACAGGGGGCAGGGGAAAAACTGTTTTTT.

V gene TRBV5-6 combines with J gene TRBJ2-4; D is ambiguous. With 4 bases removed from V and 0 bases from J, the gap between germline ends came to 14 bases. In germline, CDR1 is SGHDT, CDR2 YYEEEE. CDR3 size: 16 residues. CDR3 sequence (DNA): TGTGCCAGCAGCCTCACAGCGACCAAAGCCAAAAACATTCAGTACTTC. This gives the protein CASSLTATKAKNIQYF.

The V gene is TRBV27, the J gene TRBJ2-5, with TRBD1 as a possible D gene (6 bases). The CDR3 length is 14 residues. V was clipped by 5 bases and J by 7 bases, with 17 bases between them. Germline CDR1 is MNHEY and CDR2 is SMNVEV (reference sequence). The CDR3 region is CASSNRQAARTQYF. CDR3 bases: TGTGCCAGCAGTAACCGACAGGCCGCGCGGACCCAGTACTTC.

The chain joins TRBV15 to TRBJ1-2, with D possibly matching TRBD1 (6 bases). The ends were cut back, 4 bases at V and 8 bases at J, with 14 bases in the middle. The CDR3 loop spans 13 amino acids. Germline-derived CDR1 and CDR2 are LNHNV and YYDKDF (reference sequence). The DNA of the CDR3 is TGTGCCACCAGCACGGACACAGGGTTGGGCTACACCTTC. This translates into CATSTDTGLGYTF.

The chain employs TRBV28 and TRBJ2-5, with a possible D match to TRBD1 (6 bases). The germline V gene has CDR1 MDHEN and CDR2 SYDVKM. Trimming removed 8 bases from V and 2 bases from J, with 15 bases in between. There are 14 residues in the CDR3. CDR3 coding DNA: TGTGCCAGCGAAGGGGGACAAAAACAAGAGACCCAGTACTTC. It translates to CASEGGQKQETQYF.

V and J are TRBV6-5 and TRBJ1-6; D is uncertain. The CDR3 runs to 16 residues. V dropped 4 bases and J dropped 5 bases, with 15 bases sitting between them. Per germline, CDR1 MNHEY and CDR2 SVGAGI. The CDR3 bases are TGTGCCAGCAGTTCCCCCTCGCGAGGGAATAATTCACCCCTCCACTTT. Amino acid sequence: CASSSPSRGNNSPLHF.

The chain uses TRBV20-1 and TRBJ1-3, with a weak D call TRBD1 (5 bases). From germline, CDR1 is DFQATT and CDR2 SNEGSKA (reference sequence). Trimming removed 8 bases at V and 1 base at J, with 15 bases between. This CDR3 spans 14 amino acids. Written as DNA, the CDR3 is TGCAGTACTAAGCACGCAGGGTCTGGAAACACCATATATTTT. Residues: CSTKHAGSGNTIYF.

This CDR3 is CASSSGTGTSTDTQYF. As DNA, the CDR3 is TGTGCCAGCAGCTCCGGGACAGGGACTAGCACAGATACGCAGTATTTT. This chain uses TRBV7-2 with TRBJ2-3; the match to TRBD1 covers 9 bases. The germline V gene encodes CDR1 SGHTA and CDR2 FQGNSA. This CDR3 spans 16 amino acids. After removal of 4 bases from V and 0 bases from J, the junction contained 5 bases not matched to a gene.

This clonotype was seen a handful of times. This chain links TRBV7-2 with TRBJ1-2; D is uncertain. The CDR3 has 13 amino acids. Trimming shortened V by 5 bases and J by 8 bases, and 15 bases separated the two germline ends. Per germline, CDR1 SGHTA and CDR2 FQGNSA. The CDR3 region has the DNA TGTGCCAGCAGCCCTGCGGGTTCGGGCGGCTACACCTTC. It translates to CASSPAGSGGYTF.

This clonotype has only one observation. The rearrangement uses TRBV7-6 and TRBJ2-3, with 9 nucleotides matching TRBD2. CDR3 length: 17 amino acids. Germline V gene data show CDR1 as SGHVS and CDR2 as FNYEAQ. After removal of 1 base from V and 0 bases from J, the junction contained 5 bases not matched to a gene. The CDR3 sequence: CASSLGSTSGSTDTQYF. CDR3 in DNA: TGTGCCAGCAGCTTAGGCTCAACTAGCGGGAGCACAGATACGCAGTATTTT.

This chain connects TRBV20-1 to TRBJ1-5; TRBD1 might be the D (5 bases). CDR3 length: 15 amino acids. Per the germline V gene, CDR1 is DFQATT and CDR2 is SNEGSKA (reference sequence). Trimming took off 3 bases at V and 1 base at J, with 13 bases between the two ends. The CDR3 is CSARGEAISNQPQHF. Here the CDR3 DNA reads TGCAGTGCTAGGGGGGAGGCAATAAGCAATCAGCCCCAGCATTTT.

This clonotype came up a few times. The chain has TRBV7-2 and TRBJ2-3, with 13 bases aligning to TRBD2. Germline CDR1 SGHTA, CDR2 FQGNSA. The CDR3 covers 17 residues. V lost 2 bases to trimming and J lost 4 bases; unmatched junction nucleotides: 6. CDR3 protein: CASSLTTTSGGADTQYF. The CDR3 DNA reads as TGTGCCAGCAGCTTAACGACAACTAGCGGGGGGGCAGATACGCAGTATTTT.

The chain has TRBV27 and TRBJ1-2, with D tentatively TRBD1 (6 bases). Trimming left V 6 bases short and J 5 bases short, with 19 bases between. Per the germline V gene, CDR1 is MNHEY and CDR2 is SMNVEV (reference sequence). The CDR3 has 15 amino acids. In DNA, the CDR3 is TGTGCCAGCAGACAACAGGGTCGAGAAGGGTATGGCTACACCTTC. Its translation: CASRQQGREGYGYTF.

This clonotype was detected only a few times. V usage is TRBV6-4 and J usage is TRBJ1-2; TRBD1 matches at 9 bases. CDR3 length equals 15 residues. V lost 4 bases, J lost 4 bases, and 7 bases stayed unmatched. CDR1 MRHNA and CDR2 SNTAGT come from the germline V gene. In DNA, the CDR3 is TGTGCCAGCAGTGTCCGGACAGGGGAGGGCTATGGCTACACCTTC. This gives the protein CASSVRTGEGYGYTF.

This chain connects TRBV28 to TRBJ2-4, with D unresolved. The CDR3 has 16 amino acids. V gave up 5 bases and J gave up 0 bases, with 14 bases separating them. Per the germline V gene, CDR1 is MDHEN and CDR2 is SYDVKM. This CDR3 is CASSPSHSLAKNIQYF. The CDR3 nucleotides read TGTGCCAGCAGTCCCTCCCACAGTTTAGCCAAAAACATTCAGTACTTC.

The chain couples TRBV6-1 to TRBJ2-7, with D possibly matching TRBD2 (5 bases). CDR3 size: 14 residues. Trimming removed 4 bases from V and 0 bases from J, with 10 bases in between. Germline values: CDR1 MNHNS, CDR2 SASEGT. Here the CDR3 reads CASSASGNSYEQYF. The CDR3, as DNA: TGTGCCAGCAGTGCCTCCGGGAACTCCTACGAGCAGTACTTC.

This clonotype has just a few counts. This chain connects TRBV20-1 to TRBJ1-3; D not resolved. The germline gives CDR1 DFQATT, CDR2 SNEGSKA (reference sequence). The CDR3 length is 15 residues. The V gene lost 5 bases and the J gene lost 0 bases, with 14 bases spanning the gap. DNA for the CDR3: TGCAGTGCTTCCCCCTCCTCCACCTCTGGAAACACCATATATTTT. It codes for CSASPSSTSGNTIYF.

The chain joins TRBV24-1 to TRBJ2-1, with unresolved D. V shed 10 bases and J shed 8 bases, with 14 bases lying between them. Germline-derived CDR1 and CDR2 are KGHDR and SFDVKD. CDR3 length: 12 residues. CDR3 DNA sequence: TGTGCCACATCCCGGCTAGGCTATGAGCAGTTCTTC. Translated: CATSRLGYEQFF.

This chain links TRBV19 with TRBJ2-3, with D tentatively TRBD2 (6 bases). Germline V gene data show CDR1 as LNHDA and CDR2 as SQIVND (reference sequence). CDR3 size: 12 residues. V was cut by 6 bases and J by 5 bases, with 9 bases left in between. CDR3 in DNA: TGTGCCAGTAGACTTAGCGGAGATACGCAGTATTTT. It yields the protein CASRLSGDTQYF. Drawing the rest from reference TRBV19 and TRBJ2-3, the complete variable domain is DGGITQSPKYLFRKEGQNVTLSCEQNLNHDAMYWYRQDPGQGLRLIYYSQIVNDFQKGDIAEGYSVSREKKESFPLTVTSAQKNPTAFYLCASRLSGDTQYFGPGTRLTVL.

This clonotype was seen only a few times. The chain uses TRBV7-2 and TRBJ2-3; 14 bases align to TRBD2. J was trimmed by 3 bases and V by 5 bases; bases with no gene match: 4. CDR3 size: 16 residues. Per the germline V gene, CDR1 is SGHTA and CDR2 is FQGNSA. DNA for the CDR3: TGTGCCAGCAGCCGACTAGCGGGGGGGCGGACAGATACGCAGTATTTT. Protein sequence: CASSRLAGGRTDTQYF.

The J gene is TRBJ2-2, the V gene TRBV11-3, with D unclear. Trimming took 0 bases from V and 6 from J, leaving 14 bases between them. Germline V gene data show CDR1 as SGHNT and CDR2 as YENEEA. CDR3 length equals 16 residues. The chain's CDR3 is CASSLDPNLRSGELFF. In DNA, the CDR3 is TGTGCCAGCAGCTTAGACCCCAATTTGAGGTCCGGGGAGCTGTTTTTT. The full variable domain, completed using reference TRBV11-3 and TRBJ2-2, is EAGVVQSPRYKIIEKKQPVAFWCNPISGHNTLYWYLQNLGQGPELLIRYENEEAVDDSQLPKDRFSAERLKGVDSTLKIQPAELGDSAVYLCASSLDPNLRSGELFFGEGSRLTVL.